This entry features one T cell receptor beta chain sequence. Trimming cost V 8 bases and J 6 bases; bases outside gene matches: 5. The CDR3 loop spans 12 amino acids. Germline CDR1 and CDR2: MNHEY and SVGAGI. For TCRbeta, the library was prepared with unique molecular identifiers. Using its own MiXCR run on the PCR reads, TCRdb lists one record per CDR3 protein. The sample yields 490,000 or so distinct CDR3 sequences, about an eighth seen once. This specimen comes from a study of T-cell reconstitution after alpha-beta-depleted transplantation in children. The starting material was PBMCs from the stem cell graft donor, obtained from the stem cell graft. The TCR sequence derives from a human donor who donated a stem cell graft to a child with combined immunodeficiency. This chain joins TRBV6-5 and TRBJ2-7; 9 nucleotides line up with TRBD1. The CDR3 sequence is CASWDREGEQYF. The CDR3 nucleotides are TGTGCCAGCTGGGACAGGGAGGGCGAGCAGTACTTC.